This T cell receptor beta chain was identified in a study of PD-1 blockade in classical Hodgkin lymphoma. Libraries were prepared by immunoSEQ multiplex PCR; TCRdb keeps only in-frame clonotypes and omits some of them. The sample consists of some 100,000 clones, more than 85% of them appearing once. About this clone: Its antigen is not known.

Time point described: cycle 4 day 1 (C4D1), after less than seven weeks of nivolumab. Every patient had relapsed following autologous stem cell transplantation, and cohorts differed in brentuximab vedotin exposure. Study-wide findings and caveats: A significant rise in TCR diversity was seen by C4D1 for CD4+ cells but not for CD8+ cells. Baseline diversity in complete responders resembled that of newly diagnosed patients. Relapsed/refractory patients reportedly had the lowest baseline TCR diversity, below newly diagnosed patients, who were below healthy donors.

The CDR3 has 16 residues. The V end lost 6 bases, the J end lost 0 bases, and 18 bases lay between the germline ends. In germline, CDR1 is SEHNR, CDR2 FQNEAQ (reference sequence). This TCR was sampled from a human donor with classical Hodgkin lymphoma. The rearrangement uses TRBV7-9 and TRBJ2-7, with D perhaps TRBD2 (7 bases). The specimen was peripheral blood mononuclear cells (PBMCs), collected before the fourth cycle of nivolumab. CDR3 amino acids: CASSHWEGGPSYEQYF. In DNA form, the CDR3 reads TGTGCCAGCAGTCATTGGGAGGGGGGGCCCTCCTACGAGCAGTACTTC.